This section outlines one TCR beta chain sequence together with its context. The CDR3 length is 15 residues. Unmatched junction bases numbered 7, after V lost 5 bases and J lost 4 bases. Germline values: CDR1 SGHTA, CDR2 FQGNSA. The record originates from a study of blood T cell repertoires in COVID-19. About the research overall: Acute and convalescent COVID-19 samples came from the United States, Italy and Spain. PBMCs, B-cell-depleted T cells, or T cells provided the cDNA or gDNA that made up the material.

TCRdb's table, derived via immunoSEQ multiplex PCR, lists solely in-frame clones and lacks some. The repertoire includes about 220,000 clones, approximately 84% of them detected once, and around 2% sits in the top ten. V usage is TRBV7-2 and J usage is TRBJ2-1, with TRBD2 matching over 8 bases. This clonotype was obtained from a woman between 55 and 75 years old with acute or convalescent COVID-19. Sequencing used peripheral blood. The CDR3 here is CASSPSGGMYNEQFF. The CDR3 DNA reads TGTGCCAGCAGCCCAAGCGGGGGAATGTACAATGAGCAGTTCTTC.